Listed below are T cell receptor beta chains from one sample, sequenced in a study of cytomegalovirus exposure and HLA in healthy donors. TCRdb keeps only in-frame clones here, not all; method: immunoSEQ multiplex PCR. The repertoire holds about 160,000 clones, with roughly nine tenths as singletons. Sequencing was performed on PBMCs. The receptors originated from a woman in her thirties in good health and CMV-seronegative. CDR3s include the opening cysteine and the closing phenylalanine or tryptophan. D genes are given only for firm matches. Clone sizes are given selectively: once, few, many, or a class where the clone is expanded.

>TRBV6-5|-|TRBJ1-1|-
TGTGCCAGCAGTTACTCGGGCTCCTCGAACACTGAAGCTTTCTTT
CASSYSGSSNTEAFF
>TRBV21-1|-|TRBJ2-7|-
TGTGCCAGCAGCAGGCTACAGGGGGAGAGACTAGCGGCCTCCTACGAGCAGTACTTC
CASSRLQGERLAASYEQYF
>TRBV18|once|TRBJ1-2|TRBD1
TGTGCCAGCTCACCTAGGACAGGGAGTAAAAGCGGCTACACCTTC
CASSPRTGSKSGYTF
>TRBV7-8|-|TRBJ2-1|TRBD2
TGTGCCAGCAGGGAACTAGCGGGGGCCTACAATGAGCAGTTCTTC
CASRELAGAYNEQFF
>TRBV6-5|-|TRBJ1-2|TRBD1
TGTGCCAGCAGCACAGGGACAGATGGGCTCTATGGCTACACCTTC
CASSTGTDGLYGYTF
>TRBV25-1|-|TRBJ1-4|-
TGTGCCAGCAGTGAATCCGGAGTCCCTGCAACTAATGAAAAACTGTTTTTT
CASSESGVPATNEKLFF
>TRBV5-4|-|TRBJ2-5|TRBD2
TGTGCCAGCACCCTAGCGGGAGGTGAGACCCAGTACTTC
CASTLAGGETQYF
>TRBV15|-|TRBJ2-7|-
TGTGCCACCAGCAGAGTAGGGACCGTCTACGAGCAGTACTTC
CATSRVGTVYEQYF
>TRBV4-2|-|TRBJ1-1|TRBD1
TGTGCCAGCAGCCAAGATACAGGGGAGAACACTGAAGCTTTCTTT
CASSQDTGENTEAFF
>TRBV6-1|once|TRBJ2-7|-
TGTGCCAGCAGTGGAGAGGGGGGTCCGTACTTC
CASSGEGGPYF
>TRBV15|-|TRBJ1-5|-
TGTGCCACCAGCAGAGATCTTGATGGCAATCAGCCCCAGCATTTT
CATSRDLDGNQPQHF
>TRBV7-9|few|TRBJ1-2|-
TGTGCCAGCACATCGACAGGCCCCAGGTCGTGGGGCTACACCTTC
CASTSTGPRSWGYTF
>TRBV19|-|TRBJ1-2|-
TGTGCCAGTAGTATAGGTTGGGAGGAAGGCAGCTATGGCTACACCTTC
CASSIGWEEGSYGYTF
>TRBV28|few|TRBJ1-2|TRBD1
TGTGCCAGCAGTCCCCCGGGACAGAACTATGGCTACACCTTC
CASSPPGQNYGYTF
>TRBV9|-|TRBJ1-6|-
TGTGCCAGCAGCGTACGTCCAGGCGGGGATTCACCCCTCCACTTT
CASSVRPGGDSPLHF
>TRBV7-8|-|TRBJ1-1|TRBD1
TGTGCCAGCAGCTTAGTGCAGGGGGCCGGGAACACTGAAGCTTTCTTT
CASSLVQGAGNTEAFF
>TRBV7-2|few|TRBJ2-3|-
TGTGCCAGCAGCAAGGCTGGGGAGAGCACAGATACGCAGTATTTT
CASSKAGESTDTQYF
>TRBV7-9|-|TRBJ1-6|TRBD1
TGTGCCAGCAGCGACCGACAGGGGAGTCCAAATAATTCACCCCTCCACTTT
CASSDRQGSPNNSPLHF
>TRBV7-9|-|TRBJ2-5|TRBD2
TGTGCCAGCAGCTTAGGTAGCGGGCGAGAGACCCAGTACTTC
CASSLGSGRETQYF
>TRBV6-5|once|TRBJ2-7|TRBD1
TGTGCCAGCAGTTCGACGGGACAGGGTCCCTACGAGCAGTACTTC
CASSSTGQGPYEQYF
>TRBV29-1|-|TRBJ1-2|TRBD1
TGCAGCGTTGATCAAGGACAGGGAGGCTACACCTTC
CSVDQGQGGYTF
>TRBV4-3|-|TRBJ2-4|-
TGCGCCAGCAGCCAAGATGTTTGGGGGAGCTCAAAAAACATTCAGTACTTC
CASSQDVWGSSKNIQYF
>TRBV6-5|-|TRBJ1-1|TRBD1
TGTGCCAGCAGCCCCGGACAGGGAGCTTTCTTT
CASSPGQGAFF
>TRBV7-6|-|TRBJ2-1|TRBD1
TGTGCCAGCAGCTGGGACAGGGGAAGTGAGCAGTTCTTC
CASSWDRGSEQFF
>TRBV27|once|TRBJ2-7|-
TGTGCCAGCAGTCCTGGGTTGGGGAAAGGGTACGAGCAGTACTTC
CASSPGLGKGYEQYF
>TRBV6-5|-|TRBJ1-4|-
TGTGCCAGCAGTTACTCTGCGGGTATTAGTGAAAAACTGTTTTTT
CASSYSAGISEKLFF
>TRBV7-3|-|TRBJ1-2|-
TGTGCCAGCAGCTTAGGAACGGGTTATGGCTACACCTTC
CASSLGTGYGYTF
>TRBV7-6|once|TRBJ2-7|-
TGTGCCAGCAGCTACCAGGGGGGACTCTACGAGCAGTACTTC
CASSYQGGLYEQYF
>TRBV9|-|TRBJ2-1|TRBD2
TGTGCCAGCAGCCGGGGGACTAGCGGGATGTACAATGAGCAGTTCTTC
CASSRGTSGMYNEQFF
>TRBV5-4|once|TRBJ2-1|TRBD2
TGTGCCAGCAGCCCGCCTAGCGGGATCAACAATGAGCAGTTCTTC
CASSPPSGINNEQFF
>TRBV18|-|TRBJ1-1|TRBD1
TGTGCCAGCTCACAGAACCAGGGGGCGACTGAAGCTTTCTTT
CASSQNQGATEAFF
>TRBV4-1|-|TRBJ2-7|-
TGCGCCAGCAGCCCATTGGCCGGTCGAAGCTACGAGCAGTACTTC
CASSPLAGRSYEQYF
>TRBV7-6|once|TRBJ2-2|TRBD2
TGTGCCAGCAGCTTAATTCGTGGGGGACTAGGGAACACCGGGGAGCTGTTTTTT
CASSLIRGGLGNTGELFF
>TRBV7-6|-|TRBJ2-5|TRBD2
TGTGCCAGCAGCTTACCTAGCGGGGGGGCCTGGGAGACCCAGTACTTC
CASSLPSGGAWETQYF
>TRBV4-1|-|TRBJ2-5|-
TGCGCCAGCAGCCTAACAGGTCAGCAAGAGACCCAGTACTTC
CASSLTGQQETQYF
>TRBV6-6|-|TRBJ2-7|-
TGTGCCAGCAGTCCCTCGGACAGCTCCTACGAGCAGTACTTC
CASSPSDSSYEQYF
>TRBV7-9|-|TRBJ1-3|-
TGTGCCAGCAGCTTAGCCATCGGGAACACCATATATTTT
CASSLAIGNTIYF
>TRBV19|-|TRBJ2-7|TRBD1
TGTGCCAGTAGCTCCAACTCAGGGGGCAGAGAGCAGTACTTC
CASSSNSGGREQYF
>TRBV6-4|-|TRBJ1-3|-
TGTGCCAGCAGGGCGGTGGGGGGAAACACCATATATTTT
CASRAVGGNTIYF
>TRBV5-1|-|TRBJ1-1|TRBD1
TGCGCCAGCAGCCAATTCACCAGAGGAGGGGGACAGGGGGCCCAGAACACTGAAGCTTTCTTT
CASSQFTRGGGQGAQNTEAFF
>TRBV4-3|few|TRBJ2-2|-
TGCGCCAGCAGCCAAGATAGGGTAGGCACCGGGGAGCTGTTTTTT
CASSQDRVGTGELFF
>TRBV7-2|-|TRBJ2-7|-
TGTGCCAGCAGCTTCTCACAGGGCAACGAGCAGTACTTC
CASSFSQGNEQYF
>TRBV14|-|TRBJ2-1|-
TGTGCCAGCAGCCAAGGGGCCTTCTACAATGAGCAGTTCTTC
CASSQGAFYNEQFF
>TRBV5-1|-|TRBJ1-1|-
TGCGCCAGCAGCTTGTTAGGTCCGAACACTGAAGCTTTCTTT
CASSLLGPNTEAFF
>TRBV5-4|-|TRBJ1-2|-
TGTGCCAGCAGCTTGGTTGCAGGACGAGCTAACTATGGCTACACCTTC
CASSLVAGRANYGYTF
>TRBV11-2|-|TRBJ2-3|TRBD2
TGTGCCAGCAGCTCTCAGCGGGAGGGCACAGATACGCAGTATTTT
CASSSQREGTDTQYF
>TRBV5-4|-|TRBJ2-7|-
TGTGCCAGCAGCCCGACGGGGACTGGGAGCTCCTACGAGCAGTACTTC
CASSPTGTGSSYEQYF
>TRBV7-3|-|TRBJ2-1|TRBD2
TGTGCCAGCAGCTTGGGACTAGCGGGGGGATACTACAATGAGCAGTTCTTC
CASSLGLAGGYYNEQFF
>TRBV28|-|TRBJ2-3|-
TGTGCCAGCAGTTTAAATGGGGTCAGCACAGATACGCAGTATTTT
CASSLNGVSTDTQYF
>TRBV7-2|-|TRBJ1-2|-
TGTGCCAGCAGCCCTGGACAGCCAACCCTCTATGGCTACACCTTC
CASSPGQPTLYGYTF
>TRBV7-3|-|TRBJ2-1|-
TGTGCCAGCAGCTTGACGGGCAGCTACAATGAGCAGTTCTTC
CASSLTGSYNEQFF
>TRBV19|-|TRBJ2-7|TRBD1
TGTGCCAGTAGTATTCGTGGTGGACAGGCCTCCTACGAGCAGTACTTC
CASSIRGGQASYEQYF